The T cell receptor beta chain described here comes from a study of blood T cell repertoires in COVID-19 (dated by TCRdb to 2018 to 2021). As for the study more broadly: Samples covering the acute and convalescent phases of COVID-19 were provided by collaborators in the United States, Italy and Spain. The material from the prospective study consisted of cDNA or gDNA derived from T cells, B-cell-depleted T cells, or PBMCs. Deeply sampled blood TCRbeta repertoires from subjects exposed to, actively infected with, or recovered from COVID-19 were included in the dataset. A freely available public database, intended as a resource for researchers studying the immune response to SARS-CoV-2, is where the repertoires were released. The samples were drawn from two sources: the first 160 participants of the ongoing ImmuneRACE study, and approximately 1,300 subjects contributed by 6 global collaborators. The sample metadata nearly always contained a de-identified subject ID, COVID-19 status, age in years and sex. HLA class I and class II types, where available, came from metadata supplied by the sample provider rather than from assay-based typing.

The immunoSEQ Assay, a bias-controlled multiplex PCR, was used to amplify TCRbeta CDR3 regions from genomic DNA. The paper's data handling went like this. The number of nucleated cells in each sample was estimated by amplification of reference gene primers within the assay. To quantify the absolute abundance of each unique TCRbeta CDR3 rearrangement, sequence reads were collapsed and filtered. For each sample, productive Simpson clonality was calculated as the square root of Simpson's diversity index over productive rearrangements. TCRdb obtained this table from immuneACCESS and retained in-frame rearrangements with V and J assigned. These tables miss some clones; where compared with another copy, unresolved V genes account for less than half of the shortfall, and the remainder is unexplained. V and J calls and clone size follow that table, whereas D and trimming were derived from the DNA. Present in this sample are 250,000 to 350,000 clones, about 90% of which were seen just once. The ten largest make up about 11% of the sample.

At one collaborating source in Seattle, patients were enrolled during active infection and were followed longitudinally through the course of disease. Each collaborating institution followed its own protocols to collect whole blood in K2EDTA tubes. For TCRbeta analysis, collaborators shipped samples in one of three forms: frozen whole blood, isolated PBMCs, or DNA extracted from either of those sample types. Regarding this clone: No antigen is known for it. No base qualities exist here, and no much larger clone lies one base off it.

On the study overall, not on this receptor specifically: Clinical and demographic metadata were provided uncurated, with the amount varying by source and participant.

The germline V and J ends show losses of 6 bases and 0 bases respectively, and no gene match explains 5 bases of the junction. The CDR3 contains 14 residues, cysteine and phenylalanine counted. Only the CDR3 portion is preserved as DNA: 42 bases, with reading frame beginning at the first base. CDR1 is given as MNHEY and CDR2 as SVGAGI, both from the germline V gene. Sequenced sample: peripheral blood. This clonotype was sampled from a woman aged 25 to 45 with COVID-19, enrolled during active disease. This sequence uses TRBV6-5 and TRBJ2-7, with 7 middle bases fitting TRBD1. The DNA is as follows: TGTGCCAGCAGCCGACAGGGAAGCTCCTACGAGCAGTACTTC. Its product reads: CASSRQGSSYEQYF.